The 32 T cell receptor beta chains listed next were all sequenced from one sample in a study of identical twins. Via MiXCR, TCRdb re-called the 5' RACE reads, giving one row per CDR3 protein. The table includes fewer than 900,000 distinct CDR3 sequences, around a sixth detected once. The sample was also reused in another study, on T cells expressing NK-cell markers.

Sequencing was carried out using PBMCs. The receptors come from a woman between 18 and 29 years old in good health.

The chain couples TRBV18 to TRBJ2-3; D is unresolved. CDR3 length equals 13 residues. V gave up 6 bases and J gave up 1 base, with 8 bases separating them. Germline V gene sequence: CDR1 KGHSH, CDR2 LQKENI. This CDR3 is CASSQLRTDTQYF. CDR3 DNA: TGTGCCAGCTCCCAACTCCGCACAGATACGCAGTATTTT.

This clonotype occurred many times. J is TRBJ2-2 and V is TRBV27; the match to TRBD2 covers 7 bases. Trimming at V came to 4 bases and at J to 5 bases, leaving 10 bases not matched to a gene. Per the germline V gene, CDR1 is MNHEY and CDR2 is SMNVEV (reference sequence). This CDR3 is 16 amino acids long. The CDR3 DNA reads TGTGCCAGCAGTTCTCCAGCGGGACGAGTGACCGGGGAGCTGTTTTTT. Translating gives CASSSPAGRVTGELFF.

J is TRBJ1-2 and V is TRBV15; no definite D call. This CDR3 is built from 13 residues. V lost 0 bases, J lost 7 bases, and 9 bases lay in between. Germline CDR1 reads LNHNV; CDR2 reads YYDKDF (reference sequence). CDR3 sequence reads: CATSRDMEFGYTF. CDR3 DNA: TGTGCCACCAGCAGAGATATGGAATTTGGCTACACCTTC.

This clonotype appeared once. The chain joins TRBV7-9 to TRBJ2-7, with a tentative D call TRBD2 (5 bases). This CDR3 is 15 amino acids long. V shed 5 bases and J shed 4 bases, with 18 bases lying between them. Germline V gene sequence: CDR1 SEHNR, CDR2 FQNEAQ (reference sequence). Here the CDR3 DNA reads TGTGCCAGCAGCCCAGGTCGGGATGGCCGTTACGAGCAGTACTTC. Its protein is CASSPGRDGRYEQYF.

The V gene is TRBV11-2, the J gene TRBJ2-7, with D possibly being TRBD1 (6 bases). Trimming removed 4 bases at V and 6 bases at J, with 16 bases between. This CDR3 has 14 amino acids. The germline V gene encodes CDR1 SGHAT and CDR2 FQNNGV. The CDR3: CASSSDSLRAEQYF. In DNA form, the CDR3 reads TGTGCCAGCAGCTCGGACAGCCTGAGAGCCGAGCAGTACTTC.

This chain uses TRBV5-1 with TRBJ2-1; D assignment may be TRBD1 or TRBD2 (5 bases each). V gave up 5 bases and J gave up 4 bases, with 16 bases separating them. Germline CDR1 and CDR2: SGHRS and YFSETQ. This CDR3 contains 15 residues. The CDR3 loop reads CASSFTGTDYNEQFF. The CDR3 bases are TGCGCCAGCAGTTTCACCGGGACGGATTACAATGAGCAGTTCTTC.

This clonotype came up a few times. This sequence joins TRBV7-6 and TRBJ2-7, with D possibly TRBD1 on 5 matching bases. Germline V gene data show CDR1 as SGHVS and CDR2 as FNYEAQ. The CDR3 has 15 residues. V gave up 5 bases and J gave up 3 bases, with 17 bases separating them. The CDR3 sequence: CASSHGAQGSYEQYF. CDR3 nucleotides: TGTGCCAGCAGCCATGGGGCCCAAGGAAGCTACGAGCAGTACTTC.

This clonotype was detected ten times or more. One junction end disagrees with the germline gene, perhaps due to a read error. The rearrangement links TRBV5-1 to TRBJ1-1, with 9 bases that match TRBD1. Germline CDR1 and CDR2: SGHRS and YFSETQ. The CDR3 consists of 13 residues. This CDR3 is CASSLRDRERVIF. The CDR3 nucleotides are TGCGCCAGCAGCCTCCGGGACAGGGAACGAGTTATCTTT.

This clonotype has only a few counts. V gene TRBV10-3 combines with J gene TRBJ1-2, with D perhaps TRBD1 (5 bases). V lost 4 bases, J lost 2 bases, and 8 bases lay in between. CDR3 length equals 13 residues. The germline V gene has CDR1 ENHRY and CDR2 SYGVKD. CDR3 coding DNA: TGTGCCATCAGTGTAGCAGGGAACTATGGCTACACCTTC. It yields the protein CAISVAGNYGYTF.

V usage is TRBV20-1 and J usage is TRBJ2-1; weak D call: TRBD1 (5 bases). Germline V lookup: CDR1 DFQATT, CDR2 SNEGSKA (reference sequence). This CDR3 has 13 residues. V was clipped by 0 bases and J by 5 bases, with 8 bases between them. The CDR3 reads CSARDPGNNEQFF. The DNA of the CDR3 is TGCAGTGCTAGAGATCCAGGGAACAATGAGCAGTTCTTC.

This clonotype was seen a handful of times. The rearrangement uses TRBV7-2 and TRBJ2-1; TRBD1 aligns across 8 bases. The CDR3 spans 16 residues. Germline V lookup: CDR1 SGHTA, CDR2 FQGNSA. Losses at the gene ends were 3 bases for V and 6 bases for J; bases not matched to a gene: 10. CDR3: CASSFRGRGVGNEQFF. The CDR3 nucleotides read TGTGCCAGCAGCTTCAGGGGGCGCGGGGTCGGCAATGAGCAGTTCTTC.

The chain carries TRBV20-1 and TRBJ1-1; D remains ambiguous. CDR3 size: 13 residues. V was pared by 3 bases and J by 1 base, with 9 bases between. Germline V lookup: CDR1 DFQATT, CDR2 SNEGSKA (reference sequence). The CDR3, as DNA: TGCAGTGCTAGTCAGGCTTCGAACACTGAAGCTTTCTTT. It is translated as CSASQASNTEAFF.

This clonotype appeared many times. The chain couples TRBV12-3 or TRBV12-4 to TRBJ2-1, with 10 nucleotides matching TRBD2. The CDR3 is 15 residues long. J was trimmed by 5 bases and V by 6 bases; bases with no gene match: 7. The CDR3 is CASSLAGAGNNEQFF. CDR3 nucleotides: TGTGCCAGCAGCCTAGCGGGGGCGGGAAACAATGAGCAGTTCTTC.

This clonotype was recorded a few times. V gene TRBV10-2 combines with J gene TRBJ1-4; D not resolved. The CDR3 totals 12 residues. From germline, CDR1 is WSHSY and CDR2 SAAADI. Trimming cost V 8 bases and J 13 bases, with 17 bases left between them. For the CDR3, the DNA is TGCGCCAGCGGTAAACTCGGGGTCGGACTGTTTTTT. It encodes CASGKLGVGLFF.

This clonotype showed up just a few times. The J gene is TRBJ2-1, the V gene TRBV29-1; D unclear. This CDR3 is built from 12 residues. CDR1 is SQVTM and CDR2 is ANQGSEA in the germline V gene. V gave up 3 bases and J gave up 3 bases, with 6 bases separating them. DNA for the CDR3: TGCAGCGTTGAGTGGGGCTACAATGAGCAGTTCTTC. Its translation is CSVEWGYNEQFF.

This chain uses TRBV28 with TRBJ2-7; D unresolved. Trimming shortened V by 5 bases and J by 1 base, and 18 bases separated the two germline ends. CDR1 and CDR2 from the germline V gene are MDHEN and SYDVKM. The CDR3 consists of 16 residues. The CDR3 sequence: CASSHRSSRMSYEQYF. For the CDR3, the DNA is TGTGCCAGCAGTCACCGGAGCTCGAGAATGTCCTACGAGCAGTACTTC.

The chain combines TRBV4-2 with TRBJ2-5, with 9 bases that match TRBD2. The CDR3 is made up of 16 amino acids. Germline V CDR1 and CDR2: LGHNA, YNFKEQ. The V gene end was trimmed by 6 bases and the J gene end by 5 bases; junction bases not matched to a gene: 13. Written as DNA, the CDR3 is TGTGCCAGCAGGTCTGAAAGCGGGGGGCCGCGGGAGACCCAGTACTTC. Translating it yields CASRSESGGPRETQYF.

The rearrangement uses TRBV12-3 or TRBV12-4 and TRBJ1-2; 10 bases match TRBD1. V lost 4 bases, J lost 4 bases, and 3 bases stayed unmatched. There are 14 residues in the CDR3. CDR3 coding DNA: TGTGCCAGCAGTTGGACAGGGGGGGCCTATGGCTACACCTTC. Encoded protein: CASSWTGGAYGYTF.

This clonotype came up a few times. The J gene is TRBJ2-7, the V gene TRBV20-1; D uncertain. In germline, CDR1 is DFQATT, CDR2 SNEGSKA (reference sequence). V was shortened by 1 base and J by 6 bases, with 10 bases between the two germline ends. The CDR3 contains 12 residues. CDR3: CSARAGLSEQYF. The CDR3 bases are TGCAGTGCTAGAGCCGGGCTGTCCGAGCAGTACTTC.

The J gene is TRBJ2-5, the V gene TRBV15, with D possibly being TRBD1 (6 bases). V was cut by 2 bases and J by 1 base, with 11 bases left in between. CDR1 and CDR2 (germline): LNHNV, YYDKDF (reference sequence). CDR3 length: 15 amino acids. In DNA form, the CDR3 reads TGTGCCACCAGCAGAAACAGGGTCCCCCAAGAGACCCAGTACTTC. It yields the protein CATSRNRVPQETQYF.

This clonotype was found a few times. CDR3 in DNA: TGTGCCAGCAGTTCCCTTCCTTATGGCTACACCTTC. This gives the protein CASSSLPYGYTF. The chain is built from TRBV6-2 or TRBV6-3 and TRBJ1-2; D unclear. From germline, CDR1 is MNHEY and CDR2 SVGEGT. Trimming pared 4 bases from V and 5 bases from J, leaving 8 bases between. The CDR3 has 12 amino acids.

This clonotype was recorded a few times. The junction shows a germline mismatch at one end, possibly a read error. The rearrangement joins TRBV5-1 to TRBJ2-1, with 9 bases aligning to TRBD1. This CDR3 has 15 residues. The germline V gene has CDR1 SGHRS and CDR2 YFSETQ. The DNA for the CDR3 is TGCGCCAGCAGCTGGGGACAGGGCCCCTACGATGAGCAGTTCTTC. This gives the protein CASSWGQGPYDEQFF.

The chain combines TRBV20-1 with TRBJ2-5; 7 nucleotides align to TRBD1. V lost 3 bases and J lost 4; bases outside the gene matches: 2. This CDR3 has 12 amino acids. Germline V gene data show CDR1 as DFQATT and CDR2 as SNEGSKA (reference sequence). CDR3 amino acids: CSASRTGETQYF. In DNA form, the CDR3 reads TGCAGTGCTAGCAGGACAGGAGAGACCCAGTACTTC.

V usage is TRBV7-9 and J usage is TRBJ1-4, with D possibly TRBD1 on 6 matching bases. The germline gives CDR1 SEHNR, CDR2 FQNEAQ (reference sequence). The CDR3 is 16 residues long. Between the trimmed V and J ends, which lost 0 bases and 2 bases, there was a span of 10 bases. The CDR3 protein is CASSLAVGATNEKLFF. The CDR3 coding sequence is TGTGCCAGCAGCTTAGCGGTGGGGGCCACTAATGAAAAACTGTTTTTT. Drawing the rest from reference TRBV7-9 and TRBJ1-4, the complete variable domain is DTGVSQNPRHKITKRGQNVTFRCDPISEHNRLYWYRQTLGQGPEFLTYFQNEAQLEKSRLLSDRFSAERPKGSFSTLEIQRTEQGDSAMYLCASSLAVGATNEKLFFGSGTQLSVL.

This clonotype has more than one count but fewer than ten. J is TRBJ2-7 and V is TRBV12-3 or TRBV12-4, with 14 bases that match TRBD2. V lost 5 bases and J lost 1; bases outside the gene matches: 4. The CDR3 sequence is 16 residues long. Here the CDR3 DNA reads TGTGCCAGCAGTCGTGGACTAGCGGGGGGTTCCTACGAGCAGTACTTC. Translation gives CASSRGLAGGSYEQYF.

This clonotype was recorded a few times. The V and J genes are TRBV20-1 and TRBJ2-1; 7 nucleotides line up with TRBD2. This CDR3 has 17 residues. V was pared by 3 bases and J by 0 bases, with 11 bases of the junction left unmatched. Per germline, CDR1 DFQATT and CDR2 SNEGSKA (reference sequence). CDR3 loop: CSARNPMGGSSYNEQFF. In DNA form, the CDR3 reads TGCAGTGCTAGGAACCCCATGGGCGGGAGCTCCTACAATGAGCAGTTCTTC.

The chain carries TRBV30 and TRBJ2-7, with TRBD1 as a possible D gene (5 bases). The CDR3 runs to 14 residues. CDR1 and CDR2 (germline): GTSNPN, SVGIG (reference sequence). Trimming pared 0 bases from V and 4 bases from J, leaving 13 bases between. CDR3 region: CAWSVPAGLYEQYF. CDR3 in DNA: TGTGCCTGGAGTGTACCGGCAGGGCTTTACGAGCAGTACTTC.

This clonotype turned up a few times. The chain employs TRBV24-1 and TRBJ2-1, with 11 bases aligning to TRBD2. In germline, CDR1 is KGHDR, CDR2 SFDVKD. The J segment lost 5 bases and the V segment lost 9 bases, leaving 2 bases of the junction unmatched. The CDR3 covers 13 residues. The CDR3 reads CATAGLADNEQFF. CDR3 sequence (DNA): TGTGCCACCGCGGGACTAGCGGACAATGAGCAGTTCTTC.

The V call is TRBV13, the J call TRBJ2-7; 10 bases align to TRBD2. Trimming at V came to 7 bases and at J to 4 bases, leaving 4 bases not matched to a gene. Germline V gives CDR1 PRHDT, CDR2 FYEKMQ (reference sequence). The CDR3 loop spans 13 amino acids. The CDR3 loop reads CASTLAGTYEQYF. CDR3 sequence (DNA): TGTGCCAGCACACTAGCGGGAACTTACGAGCAGTACTTC.

This chain uses TRBV15 with TRBJ2-2, with D unclear. The CDR3 totals 14 residues. V lost 6 bases to trimming and J lost 3 bases, with 11 bases between them. Looked up from germline, CDR1 is LNHNV and CDR2 is YYDKDF (reference sequence). The CDR3 DNA follows: TGTGCCACCAGGAGCGCAGTATACACCGGGGAGCTGTTTTTT. It is translated as CATRSAVYTGELFF. The full variable domain, completed using reference TRBV15 and TRBJ2-2, is DAMVIQNPRYQVTQFGKPVTLSCSQTLNHNVMYWYQQKSSQAPKLLFHYYDKDFNNEADTPDNFQSRRPNTSFCFLDIRSPGLGDTAMYLCATRSAVYTGELFFGEGSRLTVL.

This clonotype has a handful of counts. The chain employs TRBV20-1 and TRBJ2-3; D gene unclear. The germline V gene encodes CDR1 DFQATT and CDR2 SNEGSKA (reference sequence). The CDR3 is made up of 14 amino acids. The ends were cut back, 6 bases at V and 0 bases at J, with 13 bases in the middle. This CDR3 reads CSATRTASTDTQYF. The CDR3 DNA sequence: TGCAGTGCCACGAGGACCGCAAGCACAGATACGCAGTATTTT.

The rearrangement joins TRBV6-1 to TRBJ1-1, with D unresolved. This CDR3 is 13 amino acids long. V was trimmed by 7 bases and J by 1 base, leaving 10 bases between them. Germline V gene data show CDR1 as MNHNS and CDR2 as SASEGT. CDR3 loop: CASTSTANTEAFF. For the CDR3, the DNA is TGTGCCAGCACCTCTACAGCGAACACTGAAGCTTTCTTT.